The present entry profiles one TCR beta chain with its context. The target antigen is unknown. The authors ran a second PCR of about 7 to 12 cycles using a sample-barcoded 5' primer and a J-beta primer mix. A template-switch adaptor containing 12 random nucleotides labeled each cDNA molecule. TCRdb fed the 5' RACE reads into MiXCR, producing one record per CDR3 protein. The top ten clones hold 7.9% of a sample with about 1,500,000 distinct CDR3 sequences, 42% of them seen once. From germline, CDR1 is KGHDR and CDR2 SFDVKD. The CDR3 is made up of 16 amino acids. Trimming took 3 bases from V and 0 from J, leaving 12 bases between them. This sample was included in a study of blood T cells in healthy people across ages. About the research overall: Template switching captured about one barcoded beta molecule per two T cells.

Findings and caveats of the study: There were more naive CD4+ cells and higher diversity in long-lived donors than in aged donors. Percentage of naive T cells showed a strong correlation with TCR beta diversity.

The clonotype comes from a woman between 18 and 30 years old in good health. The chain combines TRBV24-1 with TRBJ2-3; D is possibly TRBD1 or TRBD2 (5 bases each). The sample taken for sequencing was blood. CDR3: CATSDRQTISTDTQYF. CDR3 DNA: TGTGCCACCAGTGATAGACAGACTATTAGCACAGATACGCAGTATTTT.